This T cell receptor beta chain was captured by sequencing in a study of blood T cell repertoires in COVID-19 (dated by TCRdb to 2018 to 2020). Looking at the study overall: Samples covering the acute and convalescent phases of COVID-19 were provided by collaborators in the United States, Italy and Spain. The sample metadata nearly always contained a de-identified subject ID, COVID-19 status, age in years and sex. Deeply sampled blood TCRbeta repertoires from subjects exposed to, actively infected with, or recovered from COVID-19 were included in the dataset. Where available, HLA class I and class II types were taken from metadata supplied by the sample provider and were not determined by assay-based typing. The samples were drawn from the first 160 participants of the ongoing ImmuneRACE study and from over a thousand subjects provided by 6 global collaborators. The repertoires were released in a freely available public database intended as a resource for research on the immune response to SARS-CoV-2. The prospective study material was composed of cDNA or gDNA derived from T cells, B-cell-depleted T cells, or PBMCs. Here is what the overall study found, with its caveats: The quantity of clinical and demographic metadata differed by source and by participant and was supplied without curation.

TCRbeta CDR3 regions were amplified from genomic DNA using the immunoSEQ Assay, a bias-controlled multiplex PCR. On the authors' methods: Within the assay, amplification of reference gene primers was used to estimate how many nucleated cells each sample contained. Sequence reads were collapsed and filtered to measure the absolute abundance of every unique TCRbeta CDR3 rearrangement. For each sample, productive Simpson clonality was calculated by taking the square root of Simpson's diversity index across productive rearrangements. TCRdb obtained this table from immuneACCESS and retained in-frame rearrangements with V and J assigned. These tables miss some clones; where compared with another copy, unresolved V genes account for less than half of the shortfall, and the remainder is unexplained. V and J calls plus clone size are reproduced from that table; the DNA served to infer D and trimming. This sample comprises approximately 320,000 clones, around 92% of them detected only once. The ten largest clones take up roughly 10% of the sample.

Concerning this clone: This receptor's antigen is unknown. Base quality data are lacking; no much larger clone is found one base away.

The CDR1 and CDR2 encoded by the germline V gene are KGHSH and LQKENI. There are 15 amino acids in the CDR3, from cysteine to phenylalanine inclusive. Solely the CDR3 DNA is kept, with 45 bases framed from the first base. V is shortened by 5 bases, J by 1 base, and the region joining them spans 14 bases. One collaborating source in Seattle enrolled patients while the patients were actively infected and followed the patients over time throughout the course of disease. The collaborating institutions used their own protocols to collect whole blood in K2EDTA tubes. For TCRbeta analysis, collaborator samples were shipped as frozen whole blood, as isolated PBMCs, or as DNA extracted from either sample type.

The rearranged segments are TRBV18 and TRBJ1-1; a tentative D match to TRBD1 spans 5 bases. The sequence was collected from a woman aged 30 to 39 with COVID-19, enrolled during active disease. Sequencing was done on a sample of peripheral blood. The bases read TGTGCCAGCTCATTTAGGGCCCAGGGGAACACTGAAGCTTTCTTT. The translation is CASSFRAQGNTEAFF.